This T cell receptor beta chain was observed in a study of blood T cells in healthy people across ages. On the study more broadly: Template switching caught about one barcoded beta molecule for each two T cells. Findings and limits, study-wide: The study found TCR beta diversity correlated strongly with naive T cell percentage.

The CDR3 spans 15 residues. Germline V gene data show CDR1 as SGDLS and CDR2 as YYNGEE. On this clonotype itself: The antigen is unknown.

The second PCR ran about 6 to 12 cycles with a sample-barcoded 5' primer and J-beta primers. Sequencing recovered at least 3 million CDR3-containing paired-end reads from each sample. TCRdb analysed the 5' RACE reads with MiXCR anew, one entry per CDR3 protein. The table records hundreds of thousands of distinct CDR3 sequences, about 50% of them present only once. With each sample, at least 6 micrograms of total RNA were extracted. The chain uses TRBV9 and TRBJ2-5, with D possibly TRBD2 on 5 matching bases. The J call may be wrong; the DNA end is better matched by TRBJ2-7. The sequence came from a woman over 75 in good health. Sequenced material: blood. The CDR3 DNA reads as TGTGCCAGCAGCGTAGGTTCACTAGATCCGTACGAGCAGTACTTC. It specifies CASSVGSLDPYEQYF.